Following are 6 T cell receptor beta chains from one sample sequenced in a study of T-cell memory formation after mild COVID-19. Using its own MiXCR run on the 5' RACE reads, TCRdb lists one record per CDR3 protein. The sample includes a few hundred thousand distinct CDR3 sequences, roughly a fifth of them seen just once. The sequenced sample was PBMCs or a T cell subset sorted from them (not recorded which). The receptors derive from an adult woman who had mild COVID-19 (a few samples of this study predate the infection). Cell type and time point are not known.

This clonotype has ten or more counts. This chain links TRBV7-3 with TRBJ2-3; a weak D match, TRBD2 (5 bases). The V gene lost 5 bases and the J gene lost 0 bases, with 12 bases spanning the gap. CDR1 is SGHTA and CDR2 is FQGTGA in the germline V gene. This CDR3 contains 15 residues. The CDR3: CASSLGLPSTDTQYF. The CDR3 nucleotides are TGTGCCAGCAGCCTAGGACTTCCTAGCACAGATACGCAGTATTTT.

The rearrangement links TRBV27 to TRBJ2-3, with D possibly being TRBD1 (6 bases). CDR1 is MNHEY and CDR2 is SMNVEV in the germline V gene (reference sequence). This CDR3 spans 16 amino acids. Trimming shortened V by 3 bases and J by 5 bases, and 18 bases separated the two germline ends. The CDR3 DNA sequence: TGTGCCAGCAGTTTGTTGGGGGCCACGTGGGTAGATACGCAGTATTTT. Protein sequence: CASSLLGATWVDTQYF.

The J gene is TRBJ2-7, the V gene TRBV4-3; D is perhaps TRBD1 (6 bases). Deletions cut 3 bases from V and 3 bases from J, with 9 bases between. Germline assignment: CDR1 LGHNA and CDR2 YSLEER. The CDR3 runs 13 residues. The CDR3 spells CASSHTTGYEQYF. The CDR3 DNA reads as TGCGCCAGCAGCCATACGACAGGCTACGAGCAGTACTTC.

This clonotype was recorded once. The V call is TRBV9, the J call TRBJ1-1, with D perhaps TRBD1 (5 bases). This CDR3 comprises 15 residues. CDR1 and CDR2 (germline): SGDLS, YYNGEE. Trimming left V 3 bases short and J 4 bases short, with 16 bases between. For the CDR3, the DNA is TGTGCCAGCAGCGCCCAAGGTGGGGGTGGCACTGAAGCTTTCTTT. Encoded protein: CASSAQGGGGTEAFF.

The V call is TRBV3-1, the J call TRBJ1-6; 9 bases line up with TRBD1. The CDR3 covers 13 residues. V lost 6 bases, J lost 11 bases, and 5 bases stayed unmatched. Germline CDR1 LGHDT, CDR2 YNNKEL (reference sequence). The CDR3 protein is CASRSGTGTPLHF. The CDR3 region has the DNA TGTGCCAGCAGATCCGGGACAGGGACACCCCTCCACTTT.

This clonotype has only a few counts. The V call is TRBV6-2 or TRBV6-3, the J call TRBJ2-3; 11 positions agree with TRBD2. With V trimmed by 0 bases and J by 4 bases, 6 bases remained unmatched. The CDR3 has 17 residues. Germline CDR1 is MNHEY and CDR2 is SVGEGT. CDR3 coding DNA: TGTGCCAGCAGTTACTCTACTAGCGGGAGCTCTCCAGATACGCAGTATTTT. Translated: CASSYSTSGSSPDTQYF.